A single sample is the source of the 3 T cell receptor beta chains below, sequenced in a study of T cell responses to AZD1222 COVID-19 vaccine. TCRdb's copy holds only in-frame clones and misses some; the assay was immunoSEQ multiplex PCR. Of roughly 120,000 clones listed, 75% to 90% are singletons. The material sequenced was peripheral blood, taken 28 days after the second AZD1222 dose. Receptors originate from an adult who received the AZD1222 COVID-19 vaccine.

The chain is built from TRBV5-1 and TRBJ1-4; no clear D gene. The CDR3 length is 15 residues. Between the trimmed V and J ends, which lost 4 bases and 0 bases, there was a span of 10 bases. In germline, CDR1 is SGHRS, CDR2 YFSETQ. In nucleotides, the CDR3 is TGCGCCAGCAGCGTGGGCCCTGCAACTAATGAAAAACTGTTTTTT. Its protein is CASSVGPATNEKLFF.

This chain connects TRBV4-2 to TRBJ1-5; weak D call: TRBD1 (5 bases). CDR1 and CDR2 from the germline V gene are LGHNA and YNFKEQ. The V and J ends lost 0 bases and 7 bases respectively, with 10 bases between them. The CDR3 length is 14 residues. The CDR3, as DNA: TGTGCCAGCAGCCAAGACAGGGAGCCCCAGCCCCAGCATTTT. It encodes CASSQDREPQPQHF.

The CDR3 DNA reads TGTGCCAGCTCACCACCGACGTCAGTTGAAGCTTTCTTT. Translation gives CASSPPTSVEAFF. The V call is TRBV18, the J call TRBJ1-1; the D is unclear. CDR1 and CDR2 (germline): KGHSH, LQKENI. Trimming took 0 bases from V and 7 from J, leaving 9 bases between them. This CDR3 spans 13 amino acids.